This passage covers 10 T cell receptor beta chains from one sample sequenced in a study of CD8+ T cells in alopecia areata (dated by TCRdb to 2016 to 2018). In the paper's terms, the time point label means: baseline before oral tofacitinib. The library was made by the immunoSEQ multiplex PCR assay. RNA was extracted from all samples and reverse transcribed into cDNA, which served as template for TCR sequencing. This is the immuneACCESS table as TCRdb keeps it, with only in-frame sequences that have V and J called. A part of the clones is gone; compared with another copy, unresolved V genes explain less than half, and the rest is unexplained. The sample profile shows 150,000 or so clones; about 90% of them were found once. The ten largest clones add up to about 16% of the sample. The sample here was CD8+ T cells sorted from blood, taken at week 0. These receptors all stem from a human donor with alopecia areata.

A word on this clone: The sample has other DNA sequences that encode this CDR3 too. The V call is TRBV5-1, the J call TRBJ2-7, with TRBD1 identical over 8 bases. Germline CDR1 SGHRS, CDR2 YFSETQ. This CDR3 region has 14 residues. The junction had 7 bases not matched to a gene; V was cut back by 4 bases and J by 4 bases. The DNA of the CDR3 is TGCGCCAGCAGCCTAGGACAGGGTGCTTACGAGCAGTACTTC. This gives the protein CASSLGQGAYEQYF. Drawing the rest from reference TRBV5-1 and TRBJ2-7, the complete variable domain is KAGVTQTPRYLIKTRGQQVTLSCSPISGHRSVSWYQQTPGQGLQFLFEYFSETQRNKGNFPGRFSGRQFSNSRSEMNVSTLELGDSALYLCASSLGQGAYEQYFGPGTRLTVT.

The J gene is TRBJ2-5, the V gene TRBV6-1; 12 positions agree with TRBD1. The CDR3 length is 18 residues. The J segment lost 5 bases and the V segment lost 2 bases, leaving 12 bases of the junction unmatched. Germline values: CDR1 MNHNS, CDR2 SASEGT. The CDR3 loop reads CASSERKGQGAFLETQYF. For the CDR3, the DNA is TGTGCCAGCAGTGAAAGGAAGGGACAGGGGGCCTTCTTGGAGACCCAGTACTTC.

The genes are TRBV5-6 and TRBJ2-1; 12 bases line up with TRBD2. Per the germline V gene, CDR1 is SGHDT and CDR2 is YYEEEE. The CDR3 is made up of 14 amino acids. The junction had 6 bases not matched to a gene; V was cut back by 4 bases and J by 10 bases. The CDR3 coding sequence is TGTGCCAGCAGCGCTTCGACTAGCGGGGGAGAGCAGTTCTTC. Its protein product is CASSASTSGGEQFF.

The chain joins TRBV19 to TRBJ1-2, with D maybe TRBD1 (5 bases). The CDR3 length is 15 residues. The V end lost 3 bases, the J end lost 4 bases, and 15 bases lay between the germline ends. The germline V gene has CDR1 LNHDA and CDR2 SQIVND (reference sequence). CDR3 DNA sequence: TGTGCCAGTAGTATGATAGGGACGGAGGGCTATGGCTACACCTTC. It codes for CASSMIGTEGYGYTF.

J is TRBJ2-3 and V is TRBV18, with D perhaps matching TRBD1 (6 bases). CDR1 and CDR2 (germline): KGHSH, LQKENI. Trimming stripped 4 bases from V and 2 bases from J, with 13 bases between. CDR3 length: 15 amino acids. CDR3 protein: CASSHRDISTDTQYF. The CDR3 DNA sequence: TGTGCCAGCTCACACCGGGACATCTCCACAGATACGCAGTATTTT.

This chain links TRBV4-1 with TRBJ1-1, with no clear D. CDR3 size: 13 residues. Trimming took off 5 bases at V and 5 bases at J, with 12 bases between the two ends. Germline V gene lookup returns CDR1 MGHRA and CDR2 YSYEKL. The CDR3 DNA is TGCGCCAGCAGCTGGGGAGGTGGGACTGAAGCTTTCTTT. Protein product: CASSWGGGTEAFF.

The chain couples TRBV4-1 to TRBJ2-1, with TRBD2 as a possible D gene (6 bases). V lost 0 bases and J lost 4, with 19 bases in between. The CDR3 is 18 amino acids. Germline loops: CDR1 MGHRA, CDR2 YSYEKL. The CDR3 sequence: CASSQEGYTGDEYNEQFF. CDR3 coding DNA: TGCGCCAGCAGCCAAGAGGGTTATACGGGAGACGAGTACAATGAGCAGTTCTTC.

CDR3 nucleotide sequence: TGTGCCAGCAGAAACGACCGCTCTGCTGGGGCCAACGTCCTGACTTTC. Its protein product is CASRNDRSAGANVLTF. The rearrangement joins TRBV7-8 to TRBJ2-6, with D unresolved. V dropped 6 bases and J dropped 2 bases, with 14 bases sitting between them. Germline loops: CDR1 SGHVS, CDR2 FQNEAQ. The length of the CDR3 is 16 residues.

J is TRBJ1-1 and V is TRBV27; D unclear. Germline V gives CDR1 MNHEY, CDR2 SMNVEV (reference sequence). The CDR3 has 14 residues. Trimming took 4 bases from V and 11 from J, leaving 20 bases between them. CDR3 coding DNA: TGTGCCAGCAGTTCATCGGGCGGAAGAGATGAGGCTTTCTTT. Translation gives CASSSSGGRDEAFF.

The chain has TRBV7-8 and TRBJ2-3; D is perhaps TRBD2 (6 bases). The V and J ends lost 2 bases and 2 bases respectively, with 20 bases between them. The CDR3 length is 18 residues. Germline CDR1 SGHVS, CDR2 FQNEAQ. The CDR3 nucleotides read TGTGCCAGCAGCTTACAGGCTCGGGCGCGGGGACCCACAGATACGCAGTATTTT. This encodes CASSLQARARGPTDTQYF.